This TCR beta chain is from a study of T cell responses to AZD1222 COVID-19 vaccine. Study-wide results and caveats: Just a handful of AZD1222 recipients were seropositive at baseline. Donors, mostly white British, included more females; clonal diversity was possibly underestimated.

V shed 6 bases and J shed 5 bases, with 16 bases lying between them. Per the germline V gene, CDR1 is MNHEY and CDR2 is SVGAGI. The CDR3 length is 14 residues. Libraries were prepared by immunoSEQ multiplex PCR; TCRdb keeps only in-frame clonotypes and omits some of them. This sample carries 200,000 or so clones, 80% to 95% of them seen once, and the ten largest clones take more than 0.8%. In the case of this clone: As yet, its antigen is unknown.

The sequence came from an adult who received the AZD1222 COVID-19 vaccine. The chain uses TRBV6-5 and TRBJ1-1, with a tentative D call TRBD1 (5 bases). This sample comprised peripheral blood, obtained 28 days after the second AZD1222 dose. The CDR3 region has the DNA TGTGCCAGCAGACGGGACCACGGACGTACTGAAGCTTTCTTT. This gives the protein CASRRDHGRTEAFF.